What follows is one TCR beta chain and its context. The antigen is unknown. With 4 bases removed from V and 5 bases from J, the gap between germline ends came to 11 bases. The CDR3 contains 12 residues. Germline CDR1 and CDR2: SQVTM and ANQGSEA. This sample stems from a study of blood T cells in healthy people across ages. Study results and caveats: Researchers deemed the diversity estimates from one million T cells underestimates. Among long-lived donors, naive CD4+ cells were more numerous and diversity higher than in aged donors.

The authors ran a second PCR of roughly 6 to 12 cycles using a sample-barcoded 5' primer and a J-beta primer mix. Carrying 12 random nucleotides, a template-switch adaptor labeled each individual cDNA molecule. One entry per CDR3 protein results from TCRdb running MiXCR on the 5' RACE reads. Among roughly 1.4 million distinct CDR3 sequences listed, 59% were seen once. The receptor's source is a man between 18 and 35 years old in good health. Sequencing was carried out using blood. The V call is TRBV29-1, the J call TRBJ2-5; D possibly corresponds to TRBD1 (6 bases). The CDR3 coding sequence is TGCAGCGTTGGTGGGGGCGCGGAGACCCAGTACTTC. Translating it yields CSVGGGAETQYF.